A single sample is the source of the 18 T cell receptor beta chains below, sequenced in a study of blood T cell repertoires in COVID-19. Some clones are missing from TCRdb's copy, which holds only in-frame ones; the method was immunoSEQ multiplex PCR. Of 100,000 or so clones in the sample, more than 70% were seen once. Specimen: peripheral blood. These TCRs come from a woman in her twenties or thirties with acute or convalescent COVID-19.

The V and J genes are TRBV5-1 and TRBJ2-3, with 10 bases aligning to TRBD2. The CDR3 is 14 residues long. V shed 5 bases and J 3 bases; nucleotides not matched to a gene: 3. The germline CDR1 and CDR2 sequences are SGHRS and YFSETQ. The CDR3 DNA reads TGCGCCAGCAGAAGCGGGGGGGCAACAGATACGCAGTATTTT. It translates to CASRSGGATDTQYF.

CDR3 coding DNA: TGTGCCAGCAGTTCCGCCGGTAATTCACCCCTCCACTTT. It is translated as CASSSAGNSPLHF. This chain uses TRBV12-3 or TRBV12-4 with TRBJ1-6, with D hard to call. This CDR3 contains 13 residues. Trimming pared 4 bases from V and 6 bases from J, leaving 7 bases between.

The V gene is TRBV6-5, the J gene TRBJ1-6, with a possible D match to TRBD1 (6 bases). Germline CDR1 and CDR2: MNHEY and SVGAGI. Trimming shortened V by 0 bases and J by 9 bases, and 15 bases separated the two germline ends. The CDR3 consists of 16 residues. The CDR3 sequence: CASSYSYGGLGSPLHF. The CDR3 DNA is TGTGCCAGCAGTTACTCGTACGGGGGGCTAGGTTCACCCCTCCACTTT.

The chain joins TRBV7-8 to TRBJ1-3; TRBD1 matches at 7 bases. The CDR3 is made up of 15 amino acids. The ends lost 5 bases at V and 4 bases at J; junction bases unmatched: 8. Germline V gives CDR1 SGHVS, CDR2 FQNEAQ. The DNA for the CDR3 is TGTGCCAGCAGCCTAGAGGGGACAGCAGGAAACACCATATATTTT. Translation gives CASSLEGTAGNTIYF.

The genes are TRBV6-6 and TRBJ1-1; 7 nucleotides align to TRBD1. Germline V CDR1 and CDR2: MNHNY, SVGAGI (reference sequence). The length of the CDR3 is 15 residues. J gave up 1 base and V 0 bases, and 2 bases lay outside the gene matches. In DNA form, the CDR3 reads TGTGCCAGCAGTTACTCACAGGGGCGGAACACTGAAGCTTTCTTT. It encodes CASSYSQGRNTEAFF.

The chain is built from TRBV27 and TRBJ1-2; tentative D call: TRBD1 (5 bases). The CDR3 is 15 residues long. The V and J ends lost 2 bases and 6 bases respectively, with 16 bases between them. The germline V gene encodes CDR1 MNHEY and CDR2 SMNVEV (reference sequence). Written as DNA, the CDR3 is TGTGCCAGCAGTTTAAGGGAGGACATACCCCATGGCTACACCTTC. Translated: CASSLREDIPHGYTF.

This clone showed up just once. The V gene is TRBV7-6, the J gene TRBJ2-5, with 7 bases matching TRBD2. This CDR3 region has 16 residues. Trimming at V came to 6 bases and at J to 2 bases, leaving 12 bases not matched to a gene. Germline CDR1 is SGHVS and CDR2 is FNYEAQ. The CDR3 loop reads CASSPYSGQPQETQYF. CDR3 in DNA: TGTGCCAGCAGTCCTTATAGCGGGCAACCTCAAGAGACCCAGTACTTC.

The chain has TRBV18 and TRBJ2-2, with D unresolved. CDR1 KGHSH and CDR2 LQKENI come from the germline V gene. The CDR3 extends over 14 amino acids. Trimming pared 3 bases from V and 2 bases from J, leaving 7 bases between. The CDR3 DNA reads TGTGCCAGCTCACCCTCACAAAACACCGGGGAGCTGTTTTTT. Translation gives CASSPSQNTGELFF.

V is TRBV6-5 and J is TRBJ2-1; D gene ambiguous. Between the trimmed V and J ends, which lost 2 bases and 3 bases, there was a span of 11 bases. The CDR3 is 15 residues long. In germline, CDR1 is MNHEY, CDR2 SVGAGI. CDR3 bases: TGTGCCAGCAGTTACGCCGAGAGATACTACAATGAGCAGTTCTTC. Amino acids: CASSYAERYYNEQFF.

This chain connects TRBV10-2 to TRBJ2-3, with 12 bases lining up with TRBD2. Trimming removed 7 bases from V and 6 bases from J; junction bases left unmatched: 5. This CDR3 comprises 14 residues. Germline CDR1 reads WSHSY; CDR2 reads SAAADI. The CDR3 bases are TGCGCCAGCAACCCTAGCGGGGGGGCCGATACGCAGTATTTT. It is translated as CASNPSGGADTQYF.

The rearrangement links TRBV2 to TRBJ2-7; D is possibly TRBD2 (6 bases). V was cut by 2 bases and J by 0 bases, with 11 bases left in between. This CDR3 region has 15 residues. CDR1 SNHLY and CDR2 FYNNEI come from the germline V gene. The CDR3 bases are TGTGCCAGCAGTGAAACCAAGCGGGTCTCCTACGAGCAGTACTTC. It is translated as CASSETKRVSYEQYF.

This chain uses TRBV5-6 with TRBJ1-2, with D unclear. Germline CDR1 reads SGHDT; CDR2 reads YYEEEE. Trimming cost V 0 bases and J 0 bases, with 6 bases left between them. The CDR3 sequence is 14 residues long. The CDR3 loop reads CASSLGAANYGYTF. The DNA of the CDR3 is TGTGCCAGCAGCTTGGGGGCAGCTAACTATGGCTACACCTTC.

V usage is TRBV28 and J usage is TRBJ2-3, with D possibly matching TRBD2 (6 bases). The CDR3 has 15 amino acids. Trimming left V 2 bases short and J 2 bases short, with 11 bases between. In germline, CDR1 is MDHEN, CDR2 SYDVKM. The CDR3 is CASSLAGEDTDTQYF. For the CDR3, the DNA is TGTGCCAGCAGTTTAGCTGGGGAGGACACAGATACGCAGTATTTT.

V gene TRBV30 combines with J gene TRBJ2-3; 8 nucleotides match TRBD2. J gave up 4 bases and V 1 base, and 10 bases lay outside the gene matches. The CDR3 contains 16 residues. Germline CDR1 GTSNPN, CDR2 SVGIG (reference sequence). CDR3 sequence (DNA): TGTGCCTGGAGTGAAAGTCGGGGGGGGCAGTCAGATACGCAGTATTTT. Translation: CAWSESRGGQSDTQYF.

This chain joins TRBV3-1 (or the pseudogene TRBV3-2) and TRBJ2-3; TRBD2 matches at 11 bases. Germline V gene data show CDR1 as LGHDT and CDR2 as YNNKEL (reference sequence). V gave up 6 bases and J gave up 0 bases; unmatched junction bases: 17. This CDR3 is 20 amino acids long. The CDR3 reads CASSTKRTSGRISSTDTQYF. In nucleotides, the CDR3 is TGTGCCAGCAGTACCAAGAGGACTAGCGGGCGGATCTCAAGCACAGATACGCAGTATTTT.

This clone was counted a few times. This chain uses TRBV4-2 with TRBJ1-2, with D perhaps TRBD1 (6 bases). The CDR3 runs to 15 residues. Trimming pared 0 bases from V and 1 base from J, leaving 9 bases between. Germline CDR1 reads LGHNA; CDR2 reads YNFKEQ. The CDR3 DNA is TGTGCCAGCAGCCAAGACAGGGGATTTAACTATGGCTACACCTTC. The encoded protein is CASSQDRGFNYGYTF.

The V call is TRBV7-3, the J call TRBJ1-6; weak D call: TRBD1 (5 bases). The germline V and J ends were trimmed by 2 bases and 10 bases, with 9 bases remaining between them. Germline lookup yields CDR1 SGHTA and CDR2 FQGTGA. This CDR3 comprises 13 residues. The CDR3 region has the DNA TGTGCCAGCAGCTTAGTCCGGGGGTCACCCCTCCACTTT. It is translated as CASSLVRGSPLHF.

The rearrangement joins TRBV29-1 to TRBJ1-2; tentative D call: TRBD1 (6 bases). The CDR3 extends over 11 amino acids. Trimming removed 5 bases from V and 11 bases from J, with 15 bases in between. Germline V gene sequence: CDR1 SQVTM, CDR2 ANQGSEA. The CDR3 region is CSVTPGHQYTF. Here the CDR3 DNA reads TGCAGCGTTACACCGGGACACCAATACACCTTC.